Listed below are T cell receptor beta chains from one sample, sequenced in a study of shared clonotypes between healthy human individuals. Only in-frame clones appear in the TCRdb table, and some are missing; sequencing was by immunoSEQ multiplex PCR. The table shows some 1,400,000 clones, with around 97% occurring only once. Material for sequencing was naive CD4+ T cells sorted from blood. These receptors were taken from a man under 40 in good health. CDR3s include the opening cysteine and the closing phenylalanine or tryptophan. The order of the fields is V gene, D gene, clone size, J gene, CDR3 DNA, CDR3 protein. The D gene is left open where the match is weak. Clone sizes are given selectively: once, few, many, or a class where the clone is expanded.

V: TRBV29-1
D: TRBD2
size: NA
J: TRBJ2-7
DNA: TGCAGCGTTCAAGGACTAGCGGGAGGTCCATCCTACGAGCAGTACTTC
CDR3: CSVQGLAGGPSYEQYF

V: TRBV7-8
D: NA
size: NA
J: TRBJ1-3
DNA: TGTGCCAGCAGCTTAAGCTCTGGAAACACCATATATTTT
CDR3: CASSLSSGNTIYF

V: TRBV10-1
D: TRBD2
size: NA
J: TRBJ2-1
DNA: TGCGCCAGCAGTGAGTTAGGACTAGCGGATTACAATGAGCAGTTCTTC
CDR3: CASSELGLADYNEQFF

V: TRBV28
D: TRBD1
size: NA
J: TRBJ1-5
DNA: TGTGCCAGCAGAGGGACAGGGCGGCAGCCCCAGCATTTT
CDR3: CASRGTGRQPQHF

V: TRBV5-1
D: TRBD2
size: NA
J: TRBJ2-7
DNA: TGCGCCAGCAGCTACGGACTAGCGGGGGGCGACGAGCAGTACTTC
CDR3: CASSYGLAGGDEQYF

V: TRBV7-9
D: NA
size: NA
J: TRBJ1-5
DNA: TGTGCCAGCAGCCTTGCTGGTAGCAATCAGCCCCAGCATTTT
CDR3: CASSLAGSNQPQHF

V: TRBV25-1
D: NA
size: NA
J: TRBJ1-6
DNA: TGTGCCAGCGCGCGGCAGGGAAATTCACCCCTCCACTTT
CDR3: CASARQGNSPLHF

V: TRBV27
D: NA
size: NA
J: TRBJ2-7
DNA: TGTGCCAGCAGAAGACGGACGTCCAGCTCCTACGAGCAGTACTTC
CDR3: CASRRRTSSSYEQYF

V: TRBV4-1
D: TRBD2
size: NA
J: TRBJ2-1
DNA: TGCGCCAGCAGCCAGGGGTTAGCGGGGAGCTCCTACAATGAGCAGTTCTTC
CDR3: CASSQGLAGSSYNEQFF

V: TRBV6-1
D: NA
size: NA
J: TRBJ1-4
DNA: TGTGCCAGCAGCCCCCTGACAGTTGTTAATGAAAAACTGTTTTTT
CDR3: CASSPLTVVNEKLFF

V: TRBV23-1
D: NA
size: NA
J: TRBJ1-1
DNA: TGCGCCAGCAGTCGACATAAGAACACTGAAGCTTTCTTT
CDR3: CASSRHKNTEAFF

V: TRBV28
D: TRBD1
size: NA
J: TRBJ1-2
DNA: TGTGCCAGCAGTTTAGCCCCAAGACAGGGGTATGGCTACACCTTC
CDR3: CASSLAPRQGYGYTF

V: TRBV6-6
D: TRBD1
size: NA
J: TRBJ1-1
DNA: TGTGCCAGCAGGCCCTTCGGACAGGGGAACACTGAAGCTTTCTTT
CDR3: CASRPFGQGNTEAFF

V: TRBV7-2
D: TRBD2
size: NA
J: TRBJ2-1
DNA: TGTGCCAGCAGCAGAGTGACTAGCGGGAGGGGGGTCAATGAGCAGTTCTTC
CDR3: CASSRVTSGRGVNEQFF

V: TRBV5-1
D: TRBD1
size: once
J: TRBJ1-1
DNA: TGCGCCAGCAGCTTGGCCCAACAGGGGGACACTGAAGCTTTCTTT
CDR3: CASSLAQQGDTEAFF

V: TRBV5-1
D: NA
size: once
J: TRBJ1-3
DNA: TGCGCCAGCAGCGTCAGCGGAGGGGACACCATATATTTT
CDR3: CASSVSGGDTIYF

V: TRBV5-6
D: TRBD1
size: once
J: TRBJ2-7
DNA: TGTGCCAGCAGCTCCCCCGGGACAGCACTTTACGAGCAGTACTTC
CDR3: CASSSPGTALYEQYF

V: TRBV2
D: NA
size: NA
J: TRBJ2-7
DNA: TGTGCCAGGCGGGAGGACAGGGAGTATGAGCAGTACTTC
CDR3: CARREDREYEQYF

V: TRBV5-5
D: NA
size: NA
J: TRBJ1-2
DNA: TGTGCCAGCAGCTTGGGGAAACCTATTGGCTACACCTTC
CDR3: CASSLGKPIGYTF

V: TRBV7-2
D: TRBD2
size: NA
J: TRBJ2-7
DNA: TGTGCCAGCAGCTTCCAGCGGGGGCAATACGAGCAGTACTTC
CDR3: CASSFQRGQYEQYF

V: TRBV6-6
D: NA
size: NA
J: TRBJ1-5
DNA: TGTGCCAGCAAAGGGTCAAGGCAGCCCCAGCATTTT
CDR3: CASKGSRQPQHF

V: TRBV18
D: NA
size: NA
J: TRBJ1-5
DNA: TGTGCCAGCTCACTTTTACAGGATGGCGGGCAGCCCCAGCATTTT
CDR3: CASSLLQDGGQPQHF

V: TRBV6-5
D: NA
size: NA
J: TRBJ2-7
DNA: TGTGCCAGCAGTTACAGCGCTGGCTTTCCCTACGAGCAGTACTTC
CDR3: CASSYSAGFPYEQYF

V: TRBV5-1
D: TRBD1
size: NA
J: TRBJ2-3
DNA: TGCGCCAGCAGCTCAATCGGGACAGGGACCACAGATACGCAGTATTTT
CDR3: CASSSIGTGTTDTQYF

V: TRBV7-2
D: NA
size: NA
J: TRBJ2-7
DNA: TGTGCCAGCAGCTTTTTTTATTCGCAGAGCTCCTACGAGCAGTACTTC
CDR3: CASSFFYSQSSYEQYF

V: TRBV7-3
D: NA
size: NA
J: TRBJ2-7
DNA: TGTGCCAGCAGCTTTGGCTTCTCCTACGAGCAGTACTTC
CDR3: CASSFGFSYEQYF

V: TRBV4-3
D: NA
size: NA
J: TRBJ2-1
DNA: TGCGCCAGCAGCCAAGATCCGTCCAATGAGCAGTTCTTC
CDR3: CASSQDPSNEQFF

V: TRBV5-4
D: TRBD1
size: NA
J: TRBJ2-1
DNA: TGTGCCAGCACCTCCGGACAGGGGGCCTACAATGAGCAGTTCTTC
CDR3: CASTSGQGAYNEQFF

V: TRBV11-2
D: TRBD1
size: NA
J: TRBJ2-7
DNA: TGTGCCAGCAGCTTAGGCCTGGGGACAGCGGTCTCCTACGAGCAGTACTTC
CDR3: CASSLGLGTAVSYEQYF

V: TRBV19
D: NA
size: NA
J: TRBJ1-5
DNA: TGTGCCAGTAGTATAGGCGGGAAGGGCGATCAGCCCCAGCATTTT
CDR3: CASSIGGKGDQPQHF

V: TRBV28
D: TRBD1
size: NA
J: TRBJ2-7
DNA: TGTGCCAGCAGCAGCCGGGACAGGTCCCACGAGCAGTACTTC
CDR3: CASSSRDRSHEQYF

V: TRBV6-5
D: TRBD1
size: NA
J: TRBJ1-2
DNA: TGTGCCAGCAGGGACAGGGGGGATGGCTACACCTTC
CDR3: CASRDRGDGYTF

V: TRBV11-3
D: TRBD1
size: NA
J: TRBJ2-3
DNA: TGTGCCAGCATCCGGACAGGGGACTTCACAGATACGCAGTATTTT
CDR3: CASIRTGDFTDTQYF

V: TRBV2
D: NA
size: NA
J: TRBJ2-5
DNA: TGTGCCAGCAGTCCGGACTGGGGAGAGACCCAGTACTTC
CDR3: CASSPDWGETQYF

V: TRBV29-1
D: NA
size: NA
J: TRBJ2-3
DNA: TGCAGCGTTTCTAACCCAGATACGCAGTATTTT
CDR3: CSVSNPDTQYF

V: TRBV4-1
D: NA
size: NA
J: TRBJ1-5
DNA: TGCGCCAGCAGCCAAGAAGGGTCGGCAGGGACAATCCGCAATCAGCCCCAGCATTTT
CDR3: CASSQEGSAGTIRNQPQHF

V: TRBV9
D: NA
size: once
J: TRBJ2-1
DNA: TGTGCCAGCAGCGTTGAGCTGGGACGGAACAATGAGCAGTTCTTC
CDR3: CASSVELGRNNEQFF

V: TRBV7-3
D: NA
size: NA
J: TRBJ2-1
DNA: TGTGCCAGCAGCTTACGCGGGTCGGGGCGGGCATCAAGCCTCAATGAGCAGTTCTTC
CDR3: CASSLRGSGRASSLNEQFF

V: TRBV15
D: NA
size: NA
J: TRBJ1-3
DNA: TGTGCCACCAGCAGAGTAGCGCCGAGCTCTGGAAACACCATATATTTT
CDR3: CATSRVAPSSGNTIYF

V: TRBV19
D: TRBD2
size: NA
J: TRBJ2-5
DNA: TGTGCCAGTAGTATAGATATGACTAGCGGGAGGGCCGGGAAGACCCAGTACTTC
CDR3: CASSIDMTSGRAGKTQYF

V: TRBV13
D: NA
size: NA
J: TRBJ2-7
DNA: TGTGCCAGCAGCGTCAGGCCCCCCCACGAGCAGTACTTC
CDR3: CASSVRPPHEQYF